A single sample is the source of the 29 T cell receptor beta chains below, sequenced in a study of CXCR3-negative and CXCR3-positive naive CD8 T cells. These TCRs are of unknown antigen specificity. The authors made the TRB cDNA libraries by 5' RACE using UMI labels. TCRdb reprocessed the 5' RACE reads, with one entry per CDR3 protein and no DNA. The sample table sets out nearly 7,000 distinct CDR3 sequences. General study results and limits: More hydrophobic TRB CDR3s were found in CXCR3-positive naive cells than in CXCR3-negative naive cells.

The sample taken for sequencing was naive CXCR3+ CD8+ T cells from blood. Subset noted: CD45RO-CCR7+CD27+CD95- naive CD8+ T cells expressing CXCR3 (TNR3+). The receptor source for this set is a human donor in good health. Some clones in this sample may be carry-over from other donors' samples.

The chain carries TRBV6-6 and TRBJ2-3; TCRdb reports TRBD2, a call that lacks DNA to check it against. This CDR3 region has 16 residues. Germline V gene lookup returns CDR1 MNHNY and CDR2 SVGAGI (reference sequence). The chain's CDR3 is CASSWMETISTDTQYF.

The J gene is TRBJ1-5, the V gene TRBV6-6. Germline V gene data show CDR1 as MNHNY and CDR2 as SVGAGI (reference sequence). This CDR3 contains 13 residues. This chain's CDR3 is CASRDVYNQPQHF.

This chain's CDR3 is CSNVGQGYEQYF. The chain links TRBV20-1 to TRBJ2-7; TCRdb returns TRBD1, unconfirmable since there is no DNA. The CDR3 is 12 amino acids. Germline V lookup: CDR1 DFQATT, CDR2 SNEGSKA (reference sequence).

The V call is TRBV9, the J call TRBJ1-1; no DNA is available, so the TRBD1 call from TCRdb remains unchecked. Germline V gene data show CDR1 as SGDLS and CDR2 as YYNGEE. The CDR3 loop spans 15 amino acids. This chain's CDR3 is CASSRTTGLNTEAFF.

The chain recombines TRBV3-1 with TRBJ1-1; TCRdb calls TRBD1, which cannot be checked without DNA. The CDR3 runs to 14 residues. Per germline, CDR1 LGHDT and CDR2 YNNKEL (reference sequence). CDR3 residues: CASSPGPGGTEAFF. Complete variable domain (other parts from reference TRBV3-1 and TRBJ1-1): DTAVSQTPKYLVTQMGNDKSIKCEQNLGHDTMYWYKQDSKKFLKIMFSYNNKELIINETVPNRFSPKSPDKAHLNLHINSLELGDSAVYFCASSPGPGGTEAFFGQGTRLTVV.

This rearrangement joins TRBV28 to TRBJ1-4; the D call from TCRdb, TRBD1, cannot be confirmed without DNA. The germline gives CDR1 MDHEN, CDR2 SYDVKM. This CDR3 contains 17 residues. CDR3 loop: CASSPPRTLEFDEKLFF.

The rearrangement links TRBV19 to TRBJ1-1. The germline V gene encodes CDR1 LNHDA and CDR2 SQIVND (reference sequence). The CDR3 spans 13 residues. The CDR3 loop reads CASSIYVHTEAFF.

Frequency places this clonotype as medium-sized (0.01 to 0.1%). This chain joins TRBV28 and TRBJ2-2. CDR3 length: 15 amino acids. Germline values: CDR1 MDHEN, CDR2 SYDVKM. The CDR3 spells CASSLPGFDTGELFF.

This clonotype registers medium-sized by frequency. V usage is TRBV3-1 and J usage is TRBJ2-1. The CDR3 is 11 residues long. Germline V gene sequence: CDR1 LGHDT, CDR2 YNNKEL (reference sequence). CDR3 in amino acids: CASSRGPVQFF.

This clonotype is called medium-sized based on its frequency. The genes are TRBV11-2 and TRBJ2-1; TCRdb names TRBD1, which stays unverified in the absence of DNA. This CDR3 has 12 amino acids. Germline V CDR1 and CDR2: SGHAT, FQNNGV. CDR3 sequence: CASFAGIHEQFF.

Its frequency marks this clonotype as medium-sized. The chain joins TRBV15 to TRBJ2-1; TCRdb outputs TRBD1, but without DNA this stays unchecked. Germline CDR1 LNHNV, CDR2 YYDKDF (reference sequence). This CDR3 is built from 16 residues. The CDR3 sequence is CATSRGRLQGAHEQFF.

This clonotype registers medium-sized (0.01 to 0.1%) by frequency. This chain uses TRBV20-1 with TRBJ2-1. The CDR3 is 13 residues long. Germline loops: CDR1 DFQATT, CDR2 SNEGSKA (reference sequence). The CDR3: CSASILSYNEQFF.

The rearrangement uses TRBV6-4 and TRBJ2-1; the TCRdb call, TRBD2, lacks DNA for checking. Germline values: CDR1 MRHNA, CDR2 SNTAGT. The CDR3 is 15 residues long. The CDR3 loop is CASSILAGEKYEQFF.

Considering frequency, this clonotype is medium-sized. The CDR3 sequence: CASSLPPGQGVHEQYF. V and J are TRBV7-9 and TRBJ2-7; the TCRdb call, TRBD1, lacks DNA for checking. CDR1 is SEHNR and CDR2 is FQNEAQ in the germline V gene (reference sequence). The CDR3 loop spans 16 amino acids. The full variable domain, rest sourced from reference TRBV7-9 and TRBJ2-7, is DTGVSQNPRHKITKRGQNVTFRCDPISEHNRLYWYRQTLGQGPEFLTYFQNEAQLEKSRLLSDRFSAERPKGSFSTLEIQRTEQGDSAMYLCASSLPPGQGVHEQYFGPGTRLTVT.

The V call is TRBV2, the J call TRBJ2-1; as DNA is missing, the TRBD2 call by TCRdb cannot be tested. This CDR3 region has 16 residues. Germline lookup yields CDR1 SNHLY and CDR2 FYNNEI. CDR3: CASGTSAVTSYNEQFF.

This clonotype shows up as medium-sized by frequency. The CDR3 sequence: CASSSRVRERTDTQYF. The V and J genes are TRBV12-3 or TRBV12-4 and TRBJ2-3; the TCRdb D gene call, TRBD2, has no DNA to confirm it. The CDR3 contains 16 residues.

The rearrangement uses TRBV6-1 and TRBJ1-6; the TCRdb D gene call, TRBD1, has no DNA to confirm it. The CDR3 is made up of 18 amino acids. Germline V gene lookup returns CDR1 MNHNS and CDR2 SASEGT. CDR3 region: CASSEYRTAGSYNSPLHF.

This clonotype is called medium-sized (0.01 to 0.1%) based on its frequency. The chain is built from TRBV6-2 or TRBV6-3 and TRBJ2-1; without DNA, the TCRdb call of TRBD1 cannot be checked. Germline V lookup: CDR1 MNHEY, CDR2 SVGEGT. The CDR3 is 12 residues long. The CDR3: CASQGAYNEQFF.

In terms of frequency, this clonotype is medium-sized (0.01 to 0.1%). The V and J genes are TRBV25-1 and TRBJ1-1. This CDR3 comprises 13 residues. The germline V gene encodes CDR1 MGHDK and CDR2 SYGVNS. The CDR3 reads CASSVGKHTEAFF.

Frequency places this clonotype as medium-sized. The chain carries TRBV29-1 and TRBJ1-1. Germline CDR1 is SQVTM and CDR2 is ANQGSEA. The CDR3 is 14 amino acids. CDR3 protein: CSVLLNLMNTEAFF.

This clonotype counts as medium-sized (0.01 to 0.1%) by frequency. The chain uses TRBV25-1 and TRBJ1-2; there is no DNA to check the TCRdb D call of TRBD1. In germline, CDR1 is MGHDK, CDR2 SYGVNS. The CDR3 is 14 amino acids. The CDR3 protein is CASSLPGTNNGYTF.

This clonotype shows up as medium-sized by frequency. The rearrangement joins TRBV28 to TRBJ2-1; TCRdb returns TRBD2, unconfirmable since there is no DNA. The germline gives CDR1 MDHEN, CDR2 SYDVKM. The CDR3 loop spans 14 amino acids. CDR3: CASNRASEYNEQFF.

The chain employs TRBV4-1 and TRBJ2-6. This CDR3 is built from 14 residues. Germline V CDR1 and CDR2: MGHRA, YSYEKL. Here the CDR3 reads CASESYSGANVLTF.

The chain is built from TRBV13 and TRBJ2-3; checking the TCRdb D call of TRBD1 is not possible without DNA. The CDR3 sequence is 12 residues long. Germline-derived CDR1 and CDR2 are PRHDT and FYEKMQ (reference sequence). This CDR3 is CASSLDIDTQYF. Filled out from reference TRBV13 and TRBJ2-3, the complete variable domain reads AAGVIQSPRHLIKEKRETATLKCYPIPRHDTVYWYQQGPGQDPQFLISFYEKMQSDKGSIPDRFSAQQFSDYHSELNMSSLELGDSALYFCASSLDIDTQYFGPGTRLTVL.

The chain uses TRBV29-1 and TRBJ2-1; TCRdb names TRBD2, which stays unverified in the absence of DNA. This CDR3 region has 17 residues. Germline CDR1 SQVTM, CDR2 ANQGSEA. Here the CDR3 reads CSVEGPFGSGSYNEQCF.

The gene calls are TRBV5-1 and TRBJ1-2; the D call of TRBD1 rests on TCRdb alone, since no DNA is present to check it. The germline gives CDR1 SGHRS, CDR2 YFSETQ. CDR3 length: 14 residues. The CDR3 reads CASSLKAGDYGYTF. Drawing the rest from reference TRBV5-1 and TRBJ1-2, the complete variable domain is KAGVTQTPRYLIKTRGQQVTLSCSPISGHRSVSWYQQTPGQGLQFLFEYFSETQRNKGNFPGRFSGRQFSNSRSEMNVSTLELGDSALYLCASSLKAGDYGYTFGSGTRLTVV.

This CDR3 is CASSLTGATLNEQFF. The chain joins TRBV4-1 to TRBJ2-1; the TCRdb D gene call, TRBD1, has no DNA to confirm it. CDR1 and CDR2 (germline): MGHRA, YSYEKL. This CDR3 has 15 residues.

The rearrangement uses TRBV13 and TRBJ2-5; TCRdb calls TRBD1, which cannot be checked without DNA. CDR3 length: 15 amino acids. In germline, CDR1 is PRHDT, CDR2 FYEKMQ (reference sequence). The CDR3 reads CASSNRDLNRETQYF.

Considering frequency, this clonotype is medium-sized. The rearrangement links TRBV6-5 to TRBJ1-3. This CDR3 spans 16 amino acids. CDR1 and CDR2 from the germline V gene are MNHEY and SVGAGI. The CDR3 reads CASSLLGRGAGNTIYF.